Following are 18 T cell receptor beta chains from one sample sequenced in a study of cytomegalovirus exposure and HLA in healthy donors. The primer mix had 60 Vbeta and 13 Jbeta primers. Measured with immunoSEQ multiplex PCR; TCRdb has only the in-frame clones, and not every one. Of 100,000 to 150,000 clones in the sample, 70% to 85% were seen once. The source material was PBMCs. The source of these receptors is a woman in her fifties or sixties in good health and CMV-seronegative.

This clone showed up just once. The rearrangement links TRBV7-8 to TRBJ1-2; TRBD1 is a possible D gene (6 bases). Germline CDR1 reads SGHVS; CDR2 reads FQNEAQ. The CDR3 runs 12 residues. V dropped 5 bases and J dropped 4 bases, with 8 bases sitting between them. The CDR3 sequence: CASSGGAYGYTF. The CDR3 region has the DNA TGTGCCAGCAGCGGGGGGGCCTATGGCTACACCTTC. Full variable domain (outside the CDR3, taken from reference TRBV7-8 and TRBJ1-2): GAGVSQSPRYKVAKRGQDVALRCDPISGHVSLFWYQQALGQGPEFLTYFQNEAQLDKSGLPSDRFFAERPEGSVSTLKIQRTQQEDSAVYLCASSGGAYGYTFGSGTRLTVV.

The chain employs TRBV6-5 and TRBJ1-2; possible D gene TRBD1, 5 bases. The CDR3 is made up of 13 amino acids. The V end lost 8 bases, the J end lost 13 bases, and 23 bases lay between the germline ends. Germline values: CDR1 MNHEY, CDR2 SVGAGI. The CDR3 coding sequence is TGTGCCAGCCAGGAAATCAGTCAGGGCGAGAGCACCTTC. This codes for CASQEISQGESTF.

The V and J genes are TRBV4-3 and TRBJ2-7, with TRBD2 identical over 10 bases. Per germline, CDR1 LGHNA and CDR2 YSLEER. V gave up 9 bases and J gave up 7 bases; unmatched junction bases: 9. The CDR3 totals 13 residues. Written as DNA, the CDR3 is TGCGCCAGTCACGGGACTAGCGTCGAAGAGCAGTACTTC. This gives the protein CASHGTSVEEQYF.

In DNA, the CDR3 is TGTGCCAGCAGTCAGTGGACAGGGAGCTACGAGCAGTACTTC. Amino acid sequence: CASSQWTGSYEQYF. The rearrangement uses TRBV28 and TRBJ2-7; 8 positions agree with TRBD1. The CDR3 is 14 amino acids. Trimming removed 5 bases from V and 3 bases from J; junction bases left unmatched: 6. The germline gives CDR1 MDHEN, CDR2 SYDVKM.

This clone was picked up a small number of times. The rearrangement uses TRBV20-1 and TRBJ2-5; D not resolved. V lost 3 bases and J 4 bases, leaving 6 bases between the germline ends. The CDR3 has 11 residues. Germline V gene sequence: CDR1 DFQATT, CDR2 SNEGSKA (reference sequence). The CDR3 coding sequence is TGCAGTGCTAGTTACGGAGAGACCCAGTACTTC. It specifies CSASYGETQYF.

The CDR3 loop is CASSPHRAQGDTQYF. The DNA for the CDR3 is TGTGCCAGCAGCCCCCACAGGGCGCAAGGGGATACGCAGTATTTT. The V gene is TRBV9, the J gene TRBJ2-3, with a possible D match to TRBD1 (6 bases). CDR1 SGDLS and CDR2 YYNGEE come from the germline V gene. The V and J ends lost 4 bases and 6 bases respectively, with 18 bases between them. The CDR3 spans 15 residues.

V is TRBV7-3 and J is TRBJ2-1, with 7 bases that match TRBD2. J lost 4 bases, V lost 5 bases, and 11 bases had no gene match. CDR3 length: 16 amino acids. Germline CDR1 is SGHTA and CDR2 is FQGTGA. This CDR3 is CASSLQIGGSYNEQFF. The CDR3 DNA sequence: TGTGCCAGCAGCCTACAAATTGGCGGGAGTTACAATGAGCAGTTCTTC.

The chain combines TRBV6-5 with TRBJ2-3, with TRBD1 matching 7 bases. The CDR3 covers 14 residues. J lost 1 base, V lost 5 bases, and 3 bases had no gene match. The germline V gene has CDR1 MNHEY and CDR2 SVGAGI. DNA for the CDR3: TGTGCCAGCAGTCCCGACAGGGGCACAGATACGCAGTATTTT. Its translation is CASSPDRGTDTQYF.

This clone was observed once. The V and J genes are TRBV5-1 and TRBJ2-3; D perhaps matches TRBD2 (6 bases). This CDR3 has 15 amino acids. V lost 0 bases and J lost 2, with 10 bases in between. CDR1 is SGHRS and CDR2 is YFSETQ in the germline V gene. CDR3 in DNA: TGCGCCAGCAGCTTGGCCTGGCGGGACACAGATACGCAGTATTTT. Amino acid sequence: CASSLAWRDTDTQYF.

This clone has more than one count but fewer than ten. The chain joins TRBV15 to TRBJ2-1; TRBD2 matches 8 bases. The germline V gene has CDR1 LNHNV and CDR2 YYDKDF (reference sequence). The CDR3 sequence is 13 residues long. V dropped 10 bases and J dropped 4; count of bases not matched to a gene: 6. CDR3 DNA: TGTGCCATCTCGGCTAGCGGGTACAATGAGCAGTTCTTC. As protein: CAISASGYNEQFF.

The chain uses TRBV18 and TRBJ1-4; 7 nucleotides align to TRBD1. The CDR3 length is 13 residues. CDR1 is KGHSH and CDR2 is LQKENI in the germline V gene. With V trimmed by 2 bases and J by 8 bases, 2 bases remained unmatched. As DNA, the CDR3 is TGTGCCAGCTCACCAGGGACAGCAGAAAAACTGTTTTTT. As protein: CASSPGTAEKLFF.

A few counts support this clone. DNA of the CDR3: TGTGCCCGGGGAGGGCACACTGAAGCTTTCTTT. It is translated as CARGGHTEAFF. This chain links TRBV30 with TRBJ1-1, with D hard to call. The CDR3 totals 11 residues. Germline V gene sequence: CDR1 GTSNPN, CDR2 SVGIG (reference sequence). The ends were cut back, 8 bases at V and 3 bases at J, with 10 bases in the middle. Supplemented by reference TRBV30 and TRBJ1-1, the full variable domain reads SQTIHQWPATLVQPVGSPLSLECTVEGTSNPNLYWYRQAAGRGLQLLFYSVGIGQISSEVPQNLSASRPQDRQFILSSKKLLLSDSGFYLCARGGHTEAFFGQGTRLTVV.

V usage is TRBV6-5 and J usage is TRBJ2-2; D call uncertain. The CDR3 totals 14 residues. The germline gives CDR1 MNHEY, CDR2 SVGAGI. Deletions cut 3 bases from V and 4 bases from J, with 9 bases between. The CDR3 DNA is TGTGCCAGCAGTTATGGAGTTAGCACCGGGGAGCTGTTTTTT. The encoded protein is CASSYGVSTGELFF.

The CDR3 sequence: CATQGRTLTGELFF. The CDR3 bases are TGTGCCACTCAGGGGCGCACCCTCACCGGGGAGCTGTTTTTT. This chain links TRBV6-5 with TRBJ2-2, with TRBD1 as a possible D gene (6 bases). Germline CDR1 reads MNHEY; CDR2 reads SVGAGI. The CDR3 sequence is 14 residues long. V was trimmed by 10 bases and J by 4 bases, leaving 16 bases between them.

The gene calls are TRBV11-2 and TRBJ1-1, with 7 positions matching TRBD1. The CDR3 runs to 13 residues. CDR1 SGHAT and CDR2 FQNNGV come from the germline V gene. Trimming took 4 bases from V and 4 from J; bases not matched to a gene: 3. CDR3: CASSSDRATEAFF. The CDR3, as DNA: TGTGCCAGCAGCTCAGACAGGGCCACTGAAGCTTTCTTT.

The rearrangement joins TRBV4-1 to TRBJ2-7; D may be TRBD1 (6 bases). The germline V gene encodes CDR1 MGHRA and CDR2 YSYEKL. The CDR3 has 15 amino acids. V dropped 4 bases and J dropped 1 base, with 14 bases sitting between them. CDR3: CASSRDRDKSYEQYF. CDR3 coding DNA: TGCGCCAGCAGCCGAGACCGGGACAAGTCCTACGAGCAGTACTTC.

This chain uses TRBV29-1 with TRBJ2-3; D is unclear. The CDR3 extends over 17 amino acids. The germline V gene has CDR1 SQVTM and CDR2 ANQGSEA. Deletions cut 5 bases from V and 6 bases from J, with 27 bases between. CDR3 protein: CSVFGVVDSLLVDTQYF. The CDR3, as DNA: TGCAGCGTTTTTGGTGTCGTCGACTCCCTCCTAGTGGATACGCAGTATTTT.

A few counts support this clone. The rearrangement links TRBV7-2 to TRBJ2-2; 7 nucleotides agree with TRBD1. Germline V gives CDR1 SGHTA, CDR2 FQGNSA. The CDR3 is 15 amino acids. V dropped 6 bases and J dropped 6; count of bases not matched to a gene: 10. CDR3 sequence (DNA): TGTGCCAGCAGGACAGGACAGGTCCTTTCCGGGGAGCTGTTTTTT. Translated: CASRTGQVLSGELFF. Filled out from reference TRBV7-2 and TRBJ2-2, the complete variable domain reads GAGVSQSPSNKVTEKGKDVELRCDPISGHTALYWYRQSLGQGLEFLIYFQGNSAPDKSGLPSDRFSAERTGGSVSTLTIQRTQQEDSAVYLCASRTGQVLSGELFFGEGSRLTVL.